Following are 28 T cell receptor beta chains from one sample sequenced in a study of cytomegalovirus exposure and HLA in healthy donors. It was with 60 Vbeta and 13 Jbeta primers that the PCR ran. Sequenced by immunoSEQ multiplex PCR; TCRdb stores in-frame clones only, minus some. The top ten clones hold about 4.5% of a sample with approximately 150,000 clones, roughly 80% of them seen once. Sequencing was performed on PBMCs. These receptors were taken from a man aged 40-50 years in good health and CMV-seronegative.

The chain uses TRBV13 and TRBJ2-3; 7 nucleotides align to TRBD2. CDR1 PRHDT and CDR2 FYEKMQ come from the germline V gene (reference sequence). The CDR3 loop spans 14 amino acids. Unmatched junction bases numbered 3, after V lost 5 bases and J lost 1 base. The CDR3 reads CASSPLAGTDTQYF. CDR3 DNA: TGTGCCAGCAGCCCTCTAGCGGGCACAGATACGCAGTATTTT.

The chain links TRBV7-3 to TRBJ2-1, with 8 positions matching TRBD1. V was clipped by 0 bases and J by 6 bases; unmatched bases: 1. From germline, CDR1 is SGHTA and CDR2 FQGTGA. The CDR3 runs 14 residues. For the CDR3, the DNA is TGTGCCAGCAGCTTAACCGGGACAGGCAATGAGCAGTTCTTC. Translated, it gives CASSLTGTGNEQFF.

In this sample, this clone turned up a few times. The rearrangement uses TRBV5-4 and TRBJ1-3, with D possibly matching TRBD1 (6 bases). V was cut by 0 bases and J by 0 bases, with 7 bases left in between. The CDR3 spans 15 residues. Germline assignment: CDR1 SGHNT and CDR2 YYREEE (reference sequence). CDR3 coding DNA: TGTGCCAGCAGCTTGGGGACAGTCTCTGGAAACACCATATATTTT. It is translated as CASSLGTVSGNTIYF.

The gene calls are TRBV27 and TRBJ1-1; 7 bases are a match to TRBD1. The CDR3 is made up of 14 amino acids. Germline CDR1 MNHEY, CDR2 SMNVEV (reference sequence). V trimming: 3 bases; J trimming: 3 bases; junction bases outside the gene matches: 4. CDR3 DNA: TGTGCCAGCAGTTTTGGGACAGAATACACTGAAGCTTTCTTT. Residues: CASSFGTEYTEAFF.

The chain carries TRBV7-8 and TRBJ1-4; D remains ambiguous. V lost 5 bases, J lost 2 bases, and 12 bases lay in between. The CDR3 runs 15 residues. Germline values: CDR1 SGHVS, CDR2 FQNEAQ. CDR3 nucleotides: TGTGCCAGCAGCCCCCGAGTAAGCACTAATGAAAAACTGTTTTTT. Its translation: CASSPRVSTNEKLFF.

The gene calls are TRBV27 and TRBJ1-1; 7 nucleotides align to TRBD1. V shed 3 bases, J shed 0 bases, and the junction held 4 bases outside the gene matches. Germline CDR1 MNHEY, CDR2 SMNVEV (reference sequence). The CDR3 contains 15 residues. CDR3 amino acids: CASSFLGGLNTEAFF. The CDR3 coding sequence is TGTGCCAGCAGTTTTTTAGGGGGCTTGAACACTGAAGCTTTCTTT.

With regard to this clone: A read error is possible here, since a much larger clone lies one base away. V and J are TRBV28 and TRBJ2-2, with 9 bases identical to TRBD1. CDR1 and CDR2 from the germline V gene are MDHEN and SYDVKM. This CDR3 region has 15 residues. With V trimmed by 5 bases and J by 1 base, 2 bases remained unmatched. The CDR3 loop is CASSPGQGNTGELFF. The CDR3 DNA reads TGTGCCAGCAGTCCGGGACAGGGGAACACCGGGGAGCTGTTTTTT.

V usage is TRBV28 and J usage is TRBJ2-3, with TRBD2 matching 8 bases. V lost 3 bases, J lost 4 bases, and 9 bases stayed unmatched. Germline V gene lookup returns CDR1 MDHEN and CDR2 SYDVKM. The CDR3 has 16 amino acids. This chain's CDR3 is CASSLDGGGSADTQYF. In DNA, the CDR3 is TGTGCCAGCAGTTTGGACGGGGGGGGGTCCGCAGATACGCAGTATTTT.

The gene calls are TRBV6-1 and TRBJ1-1; 7 bases are a match to TRBD1. CDR1 and CDR2 (germline): MNHNS, SASEGT. V was pared by 6 bases and J by 2 bases, with 3 bases of the junction left unmatched. The CDR3 consists of 13 residues. The CDR3 DNA is TGTGCCAGCAGCTGGGACAGTAACACTGAAGCTTTCTTT. It translates to CASSWDSNTEAFF.

Only one count was recorded for this clone. This chain connects TRBV14 to TRBJ2-2, with D uncertain. Deletions cut 0 bases from V and 7 bases from J, with 9 bases between. The V gene's germline CDR1 is SGHDN and CDR2 FVKESK. The CDR3 is 14 amino acids. The CDR3 DNA sequence: TGTGCCAGCAGCCAAGAAGGTGGGCACGGGGAGCTGTTTTTT. Residues: CASSQEGGHGELFF.

V usage is TRBV9 and J usage is TRBJ1-6; D is unresolved. The CDR3 is made up of 13 amino acids. Germline values: CDR1 SGDLS, CDR2 YYNGEE. The V gene lost 0 bases and the J gene lost 10 bases, with 8 bases spanning the gap. CDR3 loop: CASSVAGYSPLHF. Written as DNA, the CDR3 is TGTGCCAGCAGCGTAGCCGGGTACTCACCCCTCCACTTT.

A few counts support this clone. The same CDR3 arises from other DNA sequences in this sample as well. The V and J genes are TRBV6-5 and TRBJ2-7; 7 bases map to TRBD1. The V gene end was trimmed by 0 bases and the J gene end by 1 base; junction bases not matched to a gene: 3. Germline CDR1 and CDR2: MNHEY and SVGAGI. This CDR3 has 15 amino acids. For the CDR3, the DNA is TGTGCCAGCAGTTACTCAGGGGACAGTTCCTACGAGCAGTACTTC. It is translated as CASSYSGDSSYEQYF.

The V gene is TRBV5-1, the J gene TRBJ1-5; 8 nucleotides agree with TRBD1. J gave up 5 bases and V 1 base, and 2 bases lay outside the gene matches. There are 14 residues in the CDR3. The germline CDR1 and CDR2 sequences are SGHRS and YFSETQ. CDR3 coding DNA: TGCGCCAGCAGCTTGTCAGGGGGCGATCAGCCCCAGCATTTT. This sequence encodes CASSLSGGDQPQHF.

The chain employs TRBV11-2 and TRBJ1-1; D is perhaps TRBD1 (5 bases). The germline CDR1 and CDR2 sequences are SGHAT and FQNNGV. V was trimmed by 0 bases and J by 1 base, leaving 12 bases between them. The CDR3 runs to 16 residues. DNA of the CDR3: TGTGCCAGCAGCTTAGACGCAGGGTTCGCGAACACTGAAGCTTTCTTT. Translation gives CASSLDAGFANTEAFF.

The table lists this clone with a count of one. The chain carries TRBV11-2 and TRBJ2-3, with 7 bases that match TRBD1. CDR3 length equals 15 residues. The V and J ends lost 5 bases and 4 bases, in that order; junction bases with no gene match: 9. CDR1 and CDR2 (germline): SGHAT, FQNNGV. CDR3 nucleotide sequence: TGTGCCAGCAGCCCTCGACAGGGTTTCGCAGATACGCAGTATTTT. It codes for CASSPRQGFADTQYF.

Only one count was recorded for this clone. The CDR3 is CASSLYRGTDTQYF. The CDR3 region has the DNA TGTGCCAGCAGTCTCTACAGGGGTACAGATACGCAGTATTTT. This chain joins TRBV27 and TRBJ2-3, with 7 bases identical to TRBD1. Trimming cost V 5 bases and J 3 bases; bases outside gene matches: 5. Germline V gene data show CDR1 as MNHEY and CDR2 as SMNVEV (reference sequence). The CDR3 consists of 14 residues.

The chain employs TRBV15 and TRBJ2-7, with a possible D match to TRBD2 (7 bases). Germline CDR1 reads LNHNV; CDR2 reads YYDKDF (reference sequence). V lost 0 bases to trimming and J lost 0 bases, with 15 bases between them. This CDR3 is 17 amino acids long. CDR3: CATSRDGGARGSYEQYF. As DNA, the CDR3 is TGTGCCACCAGCAGAGATGGGGGGGCGCGGGGCTCCTACGAGCAGTACTTC.

V and J are TRBV5-1 and TRBJ2-1; TRBD1 matches at 10 bases. Germline trimming cut 4 bases from V and 5 bases from J; bases unmatched to any gene: 6. Looked up from germline, CDR1 is SGHRS and CDR2 is YFSETQ. The CDR3 loop spans 15 amino acids. For the CDR3, the DNA is TGCGCCAGCAGCCGGGACAGGGGTGTCAACAATGAGCAGTTCTTC. It specifies CASSRDRGVNNEQFF.

The chain carries TRBV30 and TRBJ1-3; a weak D match, TRBD1 (5 bases). CDR1 is GTSNPN and CDR2 is SVGIG in the germline V gene (reference sequence). V lost 3 bases to trimming and J lost 7 bases, with 16 bases between them. This CDR3 is 14 amino acids long. The DNA of the CDR3 is TGTGCCTGGAGCCAGGGAACCTCGAGGAACACCATATATTTT. Protein product: CAWSQGTSRNTIYF.

The V gene is TRBV27, the J gene TRBJ2-1; 13 bases align to TRBD2. The ends lost 5 bases at V and 3 bases at J; junction bases unmatched: 13. The CDR3 sequence is 19 residues long. Germline-derived CDR1 and CDR2 are MNHEY and SMNVEV (reference sequence). CDR3 bases: TGTGCCAGCAGTGCCGGACTAGCGGGGGCCCCACTCATCTACAATGAGCAGTTCTTC. Translated: CASSAGLAGAPLIYNEQFF.

The rearrangement joins TRBV30 to TRBJ1-1; possibly TRBD1 for D (5 bases). Per the germline V gene, CDR1 is GTSNPN and CDR2 is SVGIG (reference sequence). CDR3 length: 13 amino acids. V lost 4 bases to trimming and J lost 11 bases, with 20 bases between them. The CDR3 DNA follows: TGTGCCTGGAATGTACAGGTCGATAGTAGGGCTTTCTTT. Translated, it gives CAWNVQVDSRAFF.

The J gene is TRBJ2-6, the V gene TRBV6-5; no reliable D call. Germline V lookup: CDR1 MNHEY, CDR2 SVGAGI. Trimming left V 5 bases short and J 0 bases short, with 8 bases between. The CDR3 length is 15 residues. The DNA for the CDR3 is TGTGCCAGCAGTAAATCGAGCTCTGGGGCCAACGTCCTGACTTTC. Its translation is CASSKSSSGANVLTF.

This clone has a single count. V is TRBV7-9 and J is TRBJ2-4; 7 bases map to TRBD1. Germline assignment: CDR1 SEHNR and CDR2 FQNEAQ (reference sequence). The J segment lost 5 bases and the V segment lost 5 bases, leaving 6 bases of the junction unmatched. The CDR3 covers 14 residues. DNA of the CDR3: TGTGCCAGCAGCGAAGCCGGGACAGAAAACATTCAGTACTTC. This sequence encodes CASSEAGTENIQYF. The full variable domain, completed using reference TRBV7-9 and TRBJ2-4, is DTGVSQNPRHKITKRGQNVTFRCDPISEHNRLYWYRQTLGQGPEFLTYFQNEAQLEKSRLLSDRFSAERPKGSFSTLEIQRTEQGDSAMYLCASSEAGTENIQYFGAGTRLSVL.

The rearrangement links TRBV6-1 to TRBJ2-5; 11 positions agree with TRBD2. CDR1 and CDR2 (germline): MNHNS, SASEGT. Trimming at V came to 4 bases and at J to 5 bases, leaving 15 bases not matched to a gene. CDR3 size: 18 residues. The CDR3 DNA sequence: TGTGCCAGCAGTGCCCGGACTAGCGGGCCAGCCCTGCGGGAGACCCAGTACTTC. Protein: CASSARTSGPALRETQYF.

The table lists this clone with a few counts. The V call is TRBV7-8, the J call TRBJ2-2; possible D gene TRBD1, 6 bases. V lost 5 bases and J 4 bases, leaving 17 bases between the germline ends. This CDR3 region has 16 residues. The germline CDR1 and CDR2 sequences are SGHVS and FQNEAQ. The CDR3 bases are TGTGCCAGCAGCACGAGATGGGGGCTGGCCACCGGGGAGCTGTTTTTT. Translating it yields CASSTRWGLATGELFF.

This rearrangement joins TRBV11-2 to TRBJ2-7, with 7 positions matching TRBD1. In germline, CDR1 is SGHAT, CDR2 FQNNGV. This CDR3 comprises 12 residues. The V gene end was trimmed by 9 bases and the J gene end by 6 bases; junction bases not matched to a gene: 8. CDR3: CASSGTEIEQYF. Written as DNA, the CDR3 is TGTGCCAGTTCTGGGACAGAAATCGAGCAGTACTTC.

This clone was recorded only once. This chain connects TRBV15 to TRBJ2-5, with a tentative D call TRBD1 (6 bases). The J call could be wrong; TRBJ2-7 is a better fit for the DNA end. CDR1 and CDR2 from the germline V gene are LNHNV and YYDKDF (reference sequence). The CDR3 runs to 15 residues. The CDR3: CATSTGQQPTYEQYF. DNA of the CDR3: TGTGCCACCAGCACCGGACAGCAACCAACCTACGAGCAGTACTTC.

As regards this clone: The junction does not match germline at one end; this may be a read error. The chain combines TRBV7-3 with TRBJ1-5; tentative D call: TRBD1 (5 bases). This CDR3 contains 14 residues. Germline CDR1 SGHTA, CDR2 FQGTGA. CDR3: CASSLGRDRQSQHF. CDR3 in DNA: TGTGCCAGCAGCTTAGGGAGGGACCGTCAGTCCCAGCATTTT.